Shown below are 29 T cell receptor beta chains from a single sample sequenced in a study of monozygotic twins with inflammatory bowel disease. TCRdb reworked the 5' RACE reads into one entry per CDR3 protein, no DNA. Found here are 200,000 to 250,000 distinct CDR3 sequences; the top ten clones hold about 8%. Sequencing was carried out using blood. The receptors stem from a human donor with ulcerative colitis or Crohn's disease, or a healthy co-twin of an affected twin (not recorded which).

The chain recombines TRBV4-3 with TRBJ2-7; as DNA is missing, the TRBD2 call by TCRdb cannot be tested. The CDR3 contains 20 residues. Germline CDR1 is LGHNA and CDR2 is YSLEER. CDR3 amino acids: CASSQDTEQGPTYLRDEQYF.

The chain uses TRBV12-3 or TRBV12-4 and TRBJ2-7. The length of the CDR3 is 15 residues. CDR3 residues: CASSLDSTTSYEQYF.

The gene calls are TRBV27 and TRBJ2-2. This CDR3 is built from 13 residues. The germline CDR1 and CDR2 sequences are MNHEY and SMNVEV (reference sequence). The CDR3 region is CASSFSKAGELFF.

V usage is TRBV4-3 and J usage is TRBJ2-2; the D call from TCRdb, TRBD1, cannot be confirmed without DNA. The CDR3 has 15 amino acids. Germline CDR1 LGHNA, CDR2 YSLEER. CDR3: CASSQDRGNTGELFF.

V and J are TRBV5-6 and TRBJ1-2; absent DNA, TCRdb's TRBD1 call cannot be checked. This CDR3 region has 12 residues. Germline V gene data show CDR1 as SGHDT and CDR2 as YYEEEE. The CDR3 reads CASSFRGPWYTF.

This rearrangement joins TRBV4-3 to TRBJ2-2; TCRdb indicates TRBD1, and absent DNA this call remains unverified. Germline assignment: CDR1 LGHNA and CDR2 YSLEER. The CDR3 runs to 20 residues. Here the CDR3 reads CASSPLQGASRGSNTGELFF.

J is TRBJ2-3 and V is TRBV12-3 or TRBV12-4; TCRdb indicates TRBD2, and absent DNA this call remains unverified. The CDR3 has 15 amino acids. CDR3 in amino acids: CASNPSGMSTDTQYF.

The chain carries TRBV27 and TRBJ2-3; TCRdb reports TRBD1, a call that lacks DNA to check it against. The CDR3 is 17 amino acids. Per germline, CDR1 MNHEY and CDR2 SMNVEV (reference sequence). CDR3 protein: CASSLLGTGERTDTQYF.

The J gene is TRBJ1-2, the V gene TRBV7-2. The germline V gene has CDR1 SGHTA and CDR2 FQGNSA. This CDR3 has 15 residues. The CDR3 sequence: CASSFPSGGYYGYTF. Together with reference TRBV7-2 and TRBJ1-2, the CDR3 gives the full variable domain: GAGVSQSPSNKVTEKGKDVELRCDPISGHTALYWYRQSLGQGLEFLIYFQGNSAPDKSGLPSDRFSAERTGGSVSTLTIQRTQQEDSAVYLCASSFPSGGYYGYTFGSGTRLTVV.

The J gene is TRBJ2-1, the V gene TRBV12-3 or TRBV12-4; TCRdb names TRBD2, which stays unverified in the absence of DNA. This CDR3 spans 13 amino acids. The CDR3 protein is CASTMTSGGAQFF.

The chain couples TRBV3-1 to TRBJ1-5; checking the TCRdb D call of TRBD1 is not possible without DNA. CDR3 length: 14 amino acids. Germline CDR1 and CDR2: LGHDT and YNNKEL (reference sequence). CDR3 residues: CASSQGTGGMVQHF.

This chain connects TRBV3-1 to TRBJ1-1; TCRdb indicates TRBD1, and absent DNA this call remains unverified. Germline V gene lookup returns CDR1 LGHDT and CDR2 YNNKEL (reference sequence). This CDR3 has 13 amino acids. The CDR3 reads CASSRGLVTEAFF.

The gene calls are TRBV5-1 and TRBJ2-3; TCRdb outputs TRBD1, but without DNA this stays unchecked. The CDR3 totals 17 residues. Germline V gene lookup returns CDR1 SGHRS and CDR2 YFSETQ. The CDR3 sequence is CASSLESPGWTGNTQYF.

The V call is TRBV29-1, the J call TRBJ1-1. The CDR3 contains 15 residues. Germline values: CDR1 SQVTM, CDR2 ANQGSEA. The chain's CDR3 is CSAHERGSGGTEAFF.

The chain couples TRBV4-1 to TRBJ2-7; as DNA is missing, the TRBD1 call by TCRdb cannot be tested. CDR1 is MGHRA and CDR2 is YSYEKL in the germline V gene. The CDR3 runs to 16 residues. This chain's CDR3 is CASSQETTGLVYEQYF.

The rearrangement joins TRBV6-5 to TRBJ2-2; TCRdb picks TRBD1, but there is no DNA to check that call. Germline V gene data show CDR1 as MNHEY and CDR2 as SVGAGI. The length of the CDR3 is 14 residues. The CDR3 reads CASSYDGGAGELFF.

The J gene is TRBJ1-2, the V gene TRBV29-1; absent DNA, TCRdb's TRBD1 call cannot be checked. CDR1 and CDR2 from the germline V gene are SQVTM and ANQGSEA. The CDR3 consists of 13 residues. This chain's CDR3 is CSAWDRVPYGYTF.

The chain uses TRBV3-1 and TRBJ1-6. CDR3 size: 13 residues. Germline CDR1 and CDR2: LGHDT and YNNKEL (reference sequence). CDR3 in amino acids: CASSQRGGGPLHF.

V is TRBV6-2 or TRBV6-3 and J is TRBJ2-7; TCRdb gives TRBD2 as the D gene, but with no DNA this cannot be confirmed. The CDR3 is made up of 14 amino acids. CDR1 is MNHEY, CDR2 SVGEGT, per germline. The CDR3 is CASNPGLAGREQYF.

This sequence joins TRBV27 and TRBJ2-7; the TCRdb call, TRBD1, lacks DNA for checking. This CDR3 is built from 15 residues. The germline V gene encodes CDR1 MNHEY and CDR2 SMNVEV (reference sequence). The chain's CDR3 is CASSFFGGPSYEQYF.

V is TRBV12-3 or TRBV12-4 and J is TRBJ2-1. This CDR3 contains 11 residues. This CDR3 reads CASSLNGEQFF.

This chain uses TRBV4-1 with TRBJ2-1; absent DNA, TCRdb's TRBD2 call cannot be checked. Germline CDR1 reads MGHRA; CDR2 reads YSYEKL. This CDR3 spans 16 amino acids. CDR3 sequence reads: CASSIHRLEGHNEQFF.

V gene TRBV30 combines with J gene TRBJ1-1; the D call of TRBD1 rests on TCRdb alone, since no DNA is present to check it. This CDR3 has 14 amino acids. The germline CDR1 and CDR2 sequences are GTSNPN and SVGIG (reference sequence). The CDR3 sequence: CAWSVGGRNTEAFF.

The J gene is TRBJ1-1, the V gene TRBV3-1; absent DNA, TCRdb's TRBD1 call cannot be checked. This CDR3 has 15 residues. Germline V gene sequence: CDR1 LGHDT, CDR2 YNNKEL (reference sequence). CDR3: CASGAGSVGNTEAFF. Supplemented by reference TRBV3-1 and TRBJ1-1, the full variable domain reads DTAVSQTPKYLVTQMGNDKSIKCEQNLGHDTMYWYKQDSKKFLKIMFSYNNKELIINETVPNRFSPKSPDKAHLNLHINSLELGDSAVYFCASGAGSVGNTEAFFGQGTRLTVV.

The chain joins TRBV7-2 to TRBJ1-6. Germline lookup yields CDR1 SGHTA and CDR2 FQGNSA. The CDR3 sequence is 15 residues long. The CDR3: CASSSQRGQDSPLHF. Filled out from reference TRBV7-2 and TRBJ1-6, the complete variable domain reads GAGVSQSPSNKVTEKGKDVELRCDPISGHTALYWYRQSLGQGLEFLIYFQGNSAPDKSGLPSDRFSAERTGGSVSTLTIQRTQQEDSAVYLCASSSQRGQDSPLHFGNGTRLTVT.

The V gene is TRBV7-2, the J gene TRBJ2-1; with no DNA, the TCRdb D assignment of TRBD2 cannot be verified. Germline V gives CDR1 SGHTA, CDR2 FQGNSA. This CDR3 has 15 amino acids. The CDR3 protein is CASSLGLAGWNEQFF.

J is TRBJ2-7 and V is TRBV5-1; there is no DNA to check the TCRdb D call of TRBD1. Germline-derived CDR1 and CDR2 are SGHRS and YFSETQ. CDR3 length: 14 residues. The CDR3 protein is CASTSGTGDYEQYF.

The chain uses TRBV6-5 and TRBJ1-1. CDR3 length: 16 residues. The germline V gene encodes CDR1 MNHEY and CDR2 SVGAGI. CDR3 sequence reads: CASSPPGGGKSTEAFF.

The chain combines TRBV12-3 or TRBV12-4 with TRBJ1-1; the TCRdb D gene call, TRBD1, has no DNA to confirm it. CDR3 length equals 11 residues. CDR3 region: CASSRGIEAFF.